This T cell receptor beta chain comes out of a study of cytomegalovirus exposure and HLA in healthy donors. Of note for this clone: Antigen: not known.

V dropped 5 bases and J dropped 4 bases, with 9 bases sitting between them. CDR1 and CDR2 (germline): SGHTA, FQGTGA. The CDR3 extends over 13 amino acids. The PCR was carried out with 60 Vbeta primers and 13 Jbeta primers. Using immunoSEQ multiplex PCR, the repertoire was profiled, and TCRdb retains in-frame clones only, with some absent. The sample shows roughly 190,000 clones, around three quarters of them seen only once. General study points: Across donors, sequencing depth was assumed by presence/absence analyses to be roughly uniform. The study recorded about 150 TCR beta chains that were cytomegalovirus-associated. As immune exposure information, only CMV serostatus was available.

Source material: PBMCs. The clonotype comes from a woman aged 18-35 years in good health and CMV-seronegative. The genes are TRBV7-3 and TRBJ1-5; possibly TRBD1 for D (5 bases). CDR3 DNA: TGTGCCAGCAGCAGAGACAGAAATCAGCCCCAGCATTTT. Translating gives CASSRDRNQPQHF.